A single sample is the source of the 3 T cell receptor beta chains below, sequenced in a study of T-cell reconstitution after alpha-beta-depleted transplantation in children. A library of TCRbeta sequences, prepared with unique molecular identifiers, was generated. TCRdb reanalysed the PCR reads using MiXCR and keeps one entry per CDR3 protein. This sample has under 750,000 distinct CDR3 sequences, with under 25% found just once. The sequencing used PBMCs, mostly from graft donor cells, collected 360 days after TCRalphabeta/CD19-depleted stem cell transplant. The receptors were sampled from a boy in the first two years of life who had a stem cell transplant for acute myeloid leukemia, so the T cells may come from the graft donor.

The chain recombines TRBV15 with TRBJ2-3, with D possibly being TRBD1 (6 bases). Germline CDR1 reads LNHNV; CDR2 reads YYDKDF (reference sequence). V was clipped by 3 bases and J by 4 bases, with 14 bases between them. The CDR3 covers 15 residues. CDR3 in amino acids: CATSSRTAKPDTQYF. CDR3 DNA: TGTGCCACCAGCAGCAGGACAGCTAAACCAGATACGCAGTATTTT.

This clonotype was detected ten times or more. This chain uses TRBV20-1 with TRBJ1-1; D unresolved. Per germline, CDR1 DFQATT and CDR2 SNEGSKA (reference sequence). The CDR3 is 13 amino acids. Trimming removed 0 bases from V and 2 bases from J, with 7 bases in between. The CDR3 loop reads CSARDPFNTEAFF. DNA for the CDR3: TGCAGTGCTAGAGATCCCTTCAACACTGAAGCTTTCTTT.

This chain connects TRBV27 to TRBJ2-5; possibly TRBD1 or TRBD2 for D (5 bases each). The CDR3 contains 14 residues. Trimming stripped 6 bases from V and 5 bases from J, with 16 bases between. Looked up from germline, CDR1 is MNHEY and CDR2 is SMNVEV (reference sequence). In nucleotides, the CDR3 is TGTGCCAGCAGCCTCAGGGAGCCAGCGGAGACCCAGTACTTC. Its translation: CASSLREPAETQYF.